This is a list of T cell receptor beta chains from one sample in a study of cytomegalovirus exposure and HLA in healthy donors. The data were produced by immunoSEQ multiplex PCR, yet TCRdb's version contains in-frame clones alone and is incomplete. This table has about 120,000 clones, approximately 72% appearing once. Sequenced material: PBMCs. The receptors here all came from a man between 60 and 75 years old in good health and CMV-seropositive. CDR3s include the opening cysteine and the closing phenylalanine or tryptophan. Fields, in order: V gene, clone size, CDR3 length, D gene, J gene, CDR3 protein, CDR3 DNA. The D gene is left open where the match is weak. Clone size is stated in some rows and not others, as once, few, many or a class when expanded.

TRBV28,few,15,TRBD2,TRBJ2-1,CASTRLAGGVNEQFF,TGTGCCAGCACGCGTCTAGCGGGAGGAGTAAATGAGCAGTTCTTC
TRBV5-4,few,16,.,TRBJ2-1,CASSLDSGASYNEQFF,TGTGCCAGCAGCTTGGACTCGGGAGCCTCCTACAATGAGCAGTTCTTC
TRBV9,.,16,TRBD2,TRBJ2-3,CASSVEASGTLDTQYF,TGTGCCAGCAGCGTAGAGGCTAGCGGGACGTTAGATACGCAGTATTTT
TRBV7-9,.,16,.,TRBJ1-5,CASSLGTAGGNQPQHF,TGTGCCAGCAGCTTAGGCACAGCCGGGGGCAATCAGCCCCAGCATTTT
TRBV18,.,14,.,TRBJ2-7,CASSPLGQTNEQYF,TGTGCCAGCTCACCACTTGGACAAACCAACGAGCAGTACTTC
TRBV6-6,.,15,TRBD1,TRBJ1-1,CASSYLQGWNTEAFF,TGTGCCAGCAGTTACTTACAGGGGTGGAACACTGAAGCTTTCTTT
TRBV5-4,.,16,.,TRBJ2-2,CASSSPTERNTGELFF,TGTGCCAGCAGCAGCCCCACGGAGAGGAACACCGGGGAGCTGTTTTTT
TRBV5-1,.,16,TRBD1,TRBJ2-5,CASSETRQGAKETQYF,TGCGCCAGCAGCGAAACCCGACAGGGGGCAAAAGAGACCCAGTACTTC
TRBV5-5,.,16,.,TRBJ2-5,CASSLEGAGAAETQYF,TGTGCCAGCAGCTTGGAAGGTGCTGGGGCGGCAGAGACCCAGTACTTC
TRBV7-3,.,13,.,TRBJ2-7,CASSLIPGYEQYF,TGTGCCAGCAGCTTAATCCCGGGATACGAGCAGTACTTC
TRBV6-5,.,15,TRBD1,TRBJ1-1,CASTQGQGWRTEAFF,TGTGCCAGCACCCAAGGACAGGGATGGCGGACTGAAGCTTTCTTT